The text below deals with one T cell receptor (beta chain). This clonotype appeared many times. Its antigen target is currently unknown. Within one base of it there is no much larger clone, and no base qualities were kept. V is pruned by 1 base and J by 7 bases, leaving 6 bases of the junction without a gene match. CDR1 and CDR2 are drawn from the germline V gene: SGHTA, FQGNSA. Including the terminal cysteine and phenylalanine, the CDR3 comprises 15 residues. Here the CDR3 DNA is all that survives: 45 bases in frame from base 1. Library preparation was by 5' RACE. TCRdb shows the sequencer as Illumina HiSeq 2500. A second about 7 to 11 cycle PCR used a sample-barcoded 5' primer and a J-beta primer mix. A template-switch 5' adaptor carrying 12 random nucleotides introduced a unique molecular identifier onto each TCR beta cDNA molecule. Each sample yielded at least 2.5 million CDR3-containing paired-end reads. First-strand cDNA synthesis was performed from all RNA using the Mint cDNA synthesis kit, with priming by a TRBC-specific oligonucleotide. Following uracil-DNA glycosylase treatment, all cDNA underwent a first 18-cycle PCR with the universal primers M1SS and BC2_uni_R. The paper's processing steps were these. For normalization, 1 million high-quality reads, each with a distinct molecular identifier, were randomly selected from each sample. Instead of being binned into consensus sequences, reads with shared molecular identifiers were discarded. MiTCR, set to a Q25 quality threshold and the strictest error-elimination algorithm, was used for CDR3 identification, clonotype clustering and error correction. A nonparametric unseen species model using Euler transformation provided a lower-bound estimate of total TCR beta diversity. TCRdb trimmed the raw reads at Q25, called clones with MiXCR and kept productive beta chains. CDR3 protein sequences are deduplicated, and each keeps its most common genes and DNA. The V and J calls reflect TCRdb's pipeline rather than the authors' work. Recorded for this sample are about 730,000 distinct CDR3 sequences; roughly 41% of them occurred a single time. Of the sample, about 20% is held by the ten largest clones.

The source of the sample is a study of blood T cells in healthy people across ages (dated by TCRdb to between 2014 and 2016). Study-level background: In model experiments, template switching captured about one uniquely barcoded TCR beta cDNA molecule for every two T cells. Donors of different ages were randomly distributed across sequencing lanes to avoid experimental bias. Age-related changes in TCR beta repertoire diversity were measured in the study by deep sequencing normalized with unique cDNA molecular identifiers. The study analyzed two additional independent replicas of 1 million unique cDNA reads from the same blood draw for two donors, one aged 18 to 30 and one aged 80 or older. Donors were grouped into four age groups: young (average approximately 15 years), middle-aged (around 39), aged (around 60) and long-lived (roughly 80). The paper's findings and limits, for the study overall: Observed TCR beta diversity correlated strongly with the percentage of naive T cells measured by flow cytometry. Total diversity estimates from one million sequenced T cells were considered lower bounds and underestimates. Observed TCR beta diversity per million T cells fell roughly linearly with age, and a significant reduction was already apparent by age roughly 40. Conclusive comparison of naive and antigen-experienced compartments was prevented by the profiling of bulk unsorted PBMCs. Compared with the aged group, more naive CD4+ T cells, fewer expanded clones and increased TCR diversity were shown by the long-lived group, suggesting age selection. The CMV infection status of donors was not known, potentially confounding age-related changes in expanded clonotypes.

The donors were 40 or so Caucasian individuals from Russia, aged 6 to 90 years, who were systemically healthy. Each donor gave about 10 milliliters of peripheral blood, drawn into EDTA-treated Vacutainer tubes. PBMCs were isolated by Ficoll-Paque density-gradient centrifugation, with at least 6 million obtained per sample. Total RNA, at least 6 micrograms per sample, was extracted from PBMCs with Trizol reagent. For every donor, an aliquot of PBMCs went through flow cytometry to measure the percentages of naive CD45RAhigh/CD27high T cells. This receptor chain uses TRBV7-2 and TRBJ1-4; 7 junctional bases match TRBD1. Sequencing was performed on blood. The receptor was isolated from a woman in her sixties or seventies in good health. The DNA sequence is given as TGTGCCAGCAGCTTAGGAAGGGGGCGAGGTGAAAAACTGTTTTTT. This is translated as CASSLGRGRGEKLFF.